Detailed here is one T cell receptor (beta chain). Its antigen is undetermined. These data belong to a study of T cell repertoires in cytomegalovirus infection. General study results and limits: CMV carriers having the relevant HLA were flagged by cumulative public TCR beta family frequency.

TCRdb reprocessed the reads with MiXCR, giving one entry per CDR3 protein. This sample has around 260,000 distinct CDR3 sequences; about 25% occur once, and the top ten carry approximately 13%. This receptor was taken from a human donor in good health (CMV status not recorded). Some clones in this sample may be carry-over from other donors' samples. The sequenced sample consisted of PBMCs.

CDR3 amino acids: CSAPGTTLVGEQFF. CDR3 coding DNA: TGCAGTGCCCCGGGGACTACCCTAGTGGGTGAGCAGTTCTTC. The J gene is TRBJ2-1, the V gene TRBV20-1; TRBD2 matches 7 bases. The CDR3 extends over 14 amino acids. The germline V gene has CDR1 DFQATT and CDR2 SNEGSKA (reference sequence). J gave up 9 bases and V 6 bases, and 14 bases lay outside the gene matches.